The T cell receptor beta chain described here comes from a study of T-cell memory formation after mild COVID-19. Across the study: In these data, TCR clusters were largely donor specific.

Trimming removed 3 bases from V and 4 bases from J, with 12 bases in between. From germline, CDR1 is SGDLS and CDR2 YYNGEE. CDR3 size: 14 residues. Ten or more counts support this clonotype. The antigen is unknown. Study-wide results and caveats: Most CD4+ clones that shrank were in CM and EM, while CD8+ ones turned up in EMRA.

Using its own MiXCR run on the 5' RACE reads, TCRdb lists one record per CDR3 protein. There are around 340,000 distinct CDR3 sequences in the sample; around 15% occur only once, and around a fifth lies in the top ten. The chain combines TRBV9 with TRBJ2-3; TRBD1 is a possible D gene (6 bases). The clonotype was recovered from a man aged 18 to 35 who had mild COVID-19 (a few samples of this study predate the infection). Cell type and time point are not known. Sequenced material: PBMCs or a T cell subset sorted from them (not recorded which). The CDR3 sequence is CASSAYRASDTQYF. As DNA, the CDR3 is TGTGCCAGCAGCGCCTACAGGGCATCAGATACGCAGTATTTT. Full variable domain (missing parts from reference TRBV9 and TRBJ2-3): DSGVTQTPKHLITATGQRVTLRCSPRSGDLSVYWYQQSLDQGLQFLIQYYNGEERAKGNILERFSAQQFPDLHSELNLSSLELGDSALYFCASSAYRASDTQYFGPGTRLTVL.